Each of the 24 T cell receptor beta chains below was sequenced from the same sample in a study of blood T cell repertoires in COVID-19. Using immunoSEQ multiplex PCR, the repertoire was profiled, and TCRdb retains in-frame clones only, with some absent. Of roughly 670,000 clones in the sample, about nine tenths are singletons; the top ten hold over 0.2%. The material sequenced was peripheral blood. The receptors originated from a woman aged 18-30 years with acute or convalescent COVID-19.

The chain has TRBV7-9 and TRBJ2-7; D not certain. The CDR3 consists of 13 residues. CDR1 is SEHNR and CDR2 is FQNEAQ in the germline V gene (reference sequence). V dropped 8 bases and J dropped 2 bases, with 13 bases sitting between them. The CDR3 nucleotides read TGTGCCAGCGGGCAGATCGTGACCTACGAGCAGTACTTC. This codes for CASGQIVTYEQYF.

This chain connects TRBV24-1 to TRBJ1-5; perhaps TRBD1 as D (5 bases). The CDR3 has 16 residues. CDR1 is KGHDR and CDR2 is SFDVKD in the germline V gene. The V gene lost 3 bases and the J gene lost 0 bases, with 11 bases spanning the gap. In DNA, the CDR3 is TGTGCCACCAGTGATCCCCGACAGCCTAGCAATCAGCCCCAGCATTTT. Translating gives CATSDPRQPSNQPQHF.

The rearrangement joins TRBV30 to TRBJ1-2; 8 nucleotides line up with TRBD1. Trimming at V came to 2 bases and at J to 7 bases, leaving 12 bases not matched to a gene. The CDR3 is made up of 15 amino acids. Germline V lookup: CDR1 GTSNPN, CDR2 SVGIG (reference sequence). This chain's CDR3 is CAWSLTLQGAGGYTF. The CDR3 region has the DNA TGTGCCTGGAGTCTAACTCTTCAGGGGGCCGGTGGCTACACCTTC.

The V call is TRBV6-5, the J call TRBJ2-7, with D perhaps matching TRBD1 (6 bases). V was pared by 7 bases and J by 6 bases, with 10 bases between. The germline CDR1 and CDR2 sequences are MNHEY and SVGAGI. There are 11 residues in the CDR3. CDR3 in DNA: TGTGCCAGCAACGGACAGAGCGAGCAGTACTTC. This translates into CASNGQSEQYF.

V and J are TRBV6-5 and TRBJ1-4; tentatively, D is TRBD1 (6 bases). Germline assignment: CDR1 MNHEY and CDR2 SVGAGI. There are 15 residues in the CDR3. With 7 bases removed from V and 5 bases from J, the gap between germline ends came to 17 bases. The DNA for the CDR3 is TGTGCCAGCAAGGGGGAGGGGGGAAGGAATGAAAAACTGTTTTTT. This sequence encodes CASKGEGGRNEKLFF.

CDR3: CATRERLGTEAFF. The CDR3 nucleotides read TGTGCCACCCGGGAGAGATTAGGGACTGAAGCTTTCTTT. This chain joins TRBV24-1 and TRBJ1-1; D not certain. Germline values: CDR1 KGHDR, CDR2 SFDVKD. V was pared by 9 bases and J by 5 bases, with 15 bases between. This CDR3 contains 13 residues.

In regard to this clone: The sample holds other DNA sequences that translate to the same CDR3. The chain has TRBV19 and TRBJ1-5, with D perhaps matching TRBD1 (5 bases). This CDR3 comprises 12 residues. Trimming removed 9 bases from V and 5 bases from J, with 11 bases in between. Germline CDR1 is LNHDA and CDR2 is SQIVND (reference sequence). The CDR3 loop is CASNGGDQPQHF. The DNA of the CDR3 is TGTGCCAGCAACGGGGGAGATCAGCCCCAGCATTTT.

The CDR3 DNA sequence: TGTGCCACCAGTGACCTTCGGGACACCCAAGAGACCCAGTACTTC. This sequence encodes CATSDLRDTQETQYF. The rearrangement links TRBV24-1 to TRBJ2-5; D may be TRBD1 (6 bases). The CDR3 sequence is 15 residues long. The germline V gene has CDR1 KGHDR and CDR2 SFDVKD. The ends were cut back, 4 bases at V and 1 base at J, with 12 bases in the middle.

The chain combines TRBV3-1 (or the pseudogene TRBV3-2) with TRBJ1-4, with 9 bases matching TRBD1. This CDR3 spans 15 amino acids. V shed 5 bases, J shed 8 bases, and the junction held 9 bases outside the gene matches. Germline loops: CDR1 LGHDT, CDR2 YNNKEL (reference sequence). The CDR3 sequence: CASSAPDRGGEKLFF. The CDR3 DNA is TGTGCCAGCAGCGCTCCGGACAGGGGTGGCGAAAAACTGTTTTTT.

This clone has just one count. This sequence joins TRBV6-2 or TRBV6-3 and TRBJ1-1; D may be TRBD1 (6 bases). Trimming left V 6 bases short and J 3 bases short, with 11 bases between. CDR3 length: 13 residues. The V gene's germline CDR1 is MNHEY and CDR2 SVGEGT. CDR3: CASSPGAYTEAFF. The CDR3 bases are TGTGCCAGCAGCCCAGGGGCTTACACTGAAGCTTTCTTT.

The J gene is TRBJ1-4, the V gene TRBV27, with TRBD1 identical over 11 bases. The germline CDR1 and CDR2 sequences are MNHEY and SMNVEV (reference sequence). V shed 9 bases and J 7 bases; nucleotides not matched to a gene: 1. The CDR3 has 12 residues. In DNA form, the CDR3 reads TGTGCCAGGGGGACAGGGGGTGAAAAACTGTTTTTT. It is translated as CARGTGGEKLFF.

The gene calls are TRBV19 and TRBJ1-6; 8 bases are a match to TRBD1. Germline values: CDR1 LNHDA, CDR2 SQIVND (reference sequence). With V trimmed by 6 bases and J by 5 bases, 9 bases remained unmatched. CDR3 length: 16 amino acids. CDR3 sequence reads: CASSKQGVINNSPLHF. CDR3 bases: TGTGCCAGTAGCAAACAGGGGGTGATTAATAATTCACCCCTCCACTTT.

The chain carries TRBV10-3 and TRBJ1-3; D is ambiguous. The ends were cut back, 2 bases at V and 2 bases at J, with 13 bases in the middle. The CDR3 has 16 residues. Germline values: CDR1 ENHRY, CDR2 SYGVKD. DNA for the CDR3: TGTGCCATCAGTGAGCCTGGGAGTTCCCCTGGAAACACCATATATTTT. This translates into CAISEPGSSPGNTIYF.

The chain employs TRBV27 and TRBJ2-7; TRBD1 aligns across 8 bases. The CDR3 covers 15 residues. V lost 3 bases to trimming and J lost 3 bases; unmatched junction nucleotides: 7. Germline CDR1 MNHEY, CDR2 SMNVEV (reference sequence). The CDR3 DNA sequence: TGTGCCAGCAGTTTCTCCGGGACAGGACACTACGAGCAGTACTTC. This encodes CASSFSGTGHYEQYF.

This CDR3 reads CASSDGLAGGPDTQYF. The DNA of the CDR3 is TGTGCCAGCAGTGACGGACTAGCGGGGGGCCCAGATACGCAGTATTTT. This chain uses TRBV6-4 with TRBJ2-3; 14 positions agree with TRBD2. This CDR3 comprises 16 residues. Germline-derived CDR1 and CDR2 are MRHNA and SNTAGT. The ends lost 2 bases at V and 4 bases at J; junction bases unmatched: 2.

This chain joins TRBV5-5 and TRBJ1-5; no clear D. The CDR3 is 14 residues long. Germline CDR1 reads SGHKS; CDR2 reads YYEKEE (reference sequence). V shed 0 bases and J shed 6 bases, with 10 bases lying between them. The CDR3: CASSLVPSGQPQHF. In DNA form, the CDR3 reads TGTGCCAGCAGCTTGGTACCATCCGGTCAGCCCCAGCATTTT.

The chain links TRBV19 to TRBJ1-6; 9 bases fit TRBD1. The CDR3 is 13 amino acids. CDR1 is LNHDA and CDR2 is SQIVND in the germline V gene (reference sequence). Unmatched junction bases numbered 5, after V lost 9 bases and J lost 8 bases. CDR3 region: CASSDRGYSPLHF. CDR3 coding DNA: TGTGCCAGCAGTGACAGGGGGTATTCACCCCTCCACTTT.

V and J are TRBV7-6 and TRBJ1-4; tentatively, D is TRBD1 (5 bases). This CDR3 has 15 residues. Trimming stripped 1 base from V and 9 bases from J, with 15 bases between. The germline V gene has CDR1 SGHVS and CDR2 FNYEAQ. CDR3 DNA sequence: TGTGCCAGCAGCTTAGGGGCGGCAGGGATGAAAAAACTGTTTTTT. Translating gives CASSLGAAGMKKLFF.

The chain has TRBV29-1 and TRBJ2-4, with D unclear. This CDR3 has 12 residues. Trimming took 4 bases from V and 9 from J, leaving 13 bases between them. The germline CDR1 and CDR2 sequences are SQVTM and ANQGSEA. CDR3 bases: TGCAGCGTTGCCTCCAACAATGGCATTCAGTACTTC. Protein: CSVASNNGIQYF.

V gene TRBV19 combines with J gene TRBJ2-7; perhaps TRBD1 as D (5 bases). Germline CDR1 is LNHDA and CDR2 is SQIVND (reference sequence). With 3 bases removed from V and 6 bases from J, the gap between germline ends came to 12 bases. The CDR3 length is 13 residues. The DNA of the CDR3 is TGTGCCAGTAGTATGACAGCCTGGGCCGAGCAGTACTTC. Translating it yields CASSMTAWAEQYF.

The CDR3 DNA reads as TGTGCTAGTGGTTGGACCTTCGGACAGTCTTACGAGCAGTACTTC. This gives the protein CASGWTFGQSYEQYF. The J gene is TRBJ2-7, the V gene TRBV12-5; tentatively, D is TRBD1 (6 bases). This CDR3 is 15 amino acids long. The V end lost 4 bases, the J end lost 4 bases, and 17 bases lay between the germline ends. Germline values: CDR1 LGHNT, CDR2 FRNRAP.

V is TRBV27 and J is TRBJ2-2, with D unclear. V was trimmed by 2 bases and J by 5 bases, leaving 3 bases between them. The CDR3 totals 12 residues. The germline V gene encodes CDR1 MNHEY and CDR2 SMNVEV (reference sequence). CDR3 loop: CASSLTTGELFF. The CDR3 coding sequence is TGTGCCAGCAGTTTAACTACCGGGGAGCTGTTTTTT.

The chain uses TRBV19 and TRBJ1-2; TRBD1 might be the D (5 bases). Trimming cost V 2 bases and J 0 bases, with 13 bases left between them. This CDR3 region has 16 residues. Germline V gives CDR1 LNHDA, CDR2 SQIVND (reference sequence). The CDR3 DNA sequence: TGTGCCAGTAGTATATATCAGGGAAAAGCTAACTATGGCTACACCTTC. Protein: CASSIYQGKANYGYTF. Full variable domain (remainder filled in from reference TRBV19 and TRBJ1-2): DGGITQSPKYLFRKEGQNVTLSCEQNLNHDAMYWYRQDPGQGLRLIYYSQIVNDFQKGDIAEGYSVSREKKESFPLTVTSAQKNPTAFYLCASSIYQGKANYGYTFGSGTRLTVV.

The V and J genes are TRBV25-1 and TRBJ1-4, with a tentative D call TRBD1 (5 bases). V lost 1 base to trimming and J lost 7 bases, with 10 bases between them. This CDR3 is built from 14 residues. Germline V gives CDR1 MGHDK, CDR2 SYGVNS. The CDR3 spells CASSEWGGGEKLFF. For the CDR3, the DNA is TGTGCCAGCAGTGAATGGGGGGGAGGTGAAAAACTGTTTTTT.